This TCR beta chain was recorded in a study of T cells in Graves' hyperthyroidism and ophthalmopathy. Whole-study results and caveats: Most clonotypes expanded in thyroid above 0.001 were likewise present in blood. The authors' 13 V-J model separated ophthalmopathy from stable hyperthyroidism.

RNA transcripts gave rise to amplified TCR beta CDR3 regions. Primed by the HTBI set, a first-round RT-PCR was run on the TCR CDR3. In TCRdb, the multiplex PCR reads were re-called with MiXCR into one record per CDR3 protein. The sample carries roughly 630,000 distinct CDR3 sequences, around 14% recorded once. This CDR3 spans 17 amino acids. The V end was cut by 3 bases, the J end by 5 bases, with 17 bases between. From germline, CDR1 is MNHEY and CDR2 SMNVEV (reference sequence). At least ten counts were recorded for this clonotype. Its specificity is unknown. V and J are TRBV27 and TRBJ1-6; no clear D gene. The TCR originated in a woman aged 25 to 39 with Graves' hyperthyroidism. The sequenced sample was blood. CDR3 region: CASSLGGLWANNSPLHF. Written as DNA, the CDR3 is TGTGCCAGCAGTTTGGGCGGGTTATGGGCCAATAATTCACCCCTCCACTTT.